The rows below give T cell receptor beta chains drawn from one sample of a study of blood T cells in healthy people across ages. TCRdb passed the 5' RACE reads through MiXCR, listing each CDR3 protein once. The table has roughly 1.5 million distinct CDR3 sequences, about 45% seen once. The sample taken for sequencing was blood. The source is a woman between 18 and 29 years old in good health. Each CDR3 is given with its conserved first and last residue. The order of the fields is V gene, J gene, D gene, clone size, CDR3 DNA, CDR3 protein. The D gene is left open where the match is weak. Clone size, where shown, is once, few, many, or a class for clones that have expanded.

>TRBV29-1|TRBJ2-1|.|.
TGCAGCGTTGAGGGGGGGACAGGTATACACAATGAGCAGTTCTTC
CSVEGGTGIHNEQFF
>TRBV7-9|TRBJ1-5|.|.
TGTGCCAGCAGCTTAGGCCCCCAGCATTTT
CASSLGPQHF
>TRBV12-3/TRBV12-4|TRBJ2-3|.|.
TGTGCCAGCAGTTTAGTCCGGCACGGCGGGCACAGCACAGATACGCAGTATTTT
CASSLVRHGGHSTDTQYF
>TRBV20-1|TRBJ2-7|.|.
TGCAGTGCCCAGTTAGCCAGGGCAAACGAGCAGTACTTC
CSAQLARANEQYF
>TRBV13|TRBJ2-5|TRBD2|.
TGTGCCAGCAGTTCGGAACTAGCGGTCCAAGAGACCCAGTACTTC
CASSSELAVQETQYF
>TRBV21-1|TRBJ2-7|.|many
TGTGCCAGCAGCAAAATAAGCGGGAGGACGTACGAGCAGTACTTC
CASSKISGRTYEQYF
>TRBV2|TRBJ1-5|.|.
TGTGCCGCAGAGAGTATCCATCAGCCCCAGCATTTT
CAAESIHQPQHF
>TRBV27|TRBJ2-1|.|.
TGTGCCAGCAGTCTATCCGGGCGGGGATGGTTCTTC
CASSLSGRGWFF
>TRBV4-1|TRBJ2-7|TRBD2|.
TGCGCCAGCAGCCCTCAGAGCGGGGGCGTCTACGAGCAGTACTTC
CASSPQSGGVYEQYF
>TRBV12-3/TRBV12-4|TRBJ2-3|.|few
TGTGCCAGCAGCCCCAGGGGCACCCCAGATACGCAGTATTTT
CASSPRGTPDTQYF
>TRBV5-5|TRBJ2-1|TRBD2|.
TGTGCCAGCAGCTTGTATCTGACTAGCCTTAATGGGCAGTTCTTC
CASSLYLTSLNGQFF